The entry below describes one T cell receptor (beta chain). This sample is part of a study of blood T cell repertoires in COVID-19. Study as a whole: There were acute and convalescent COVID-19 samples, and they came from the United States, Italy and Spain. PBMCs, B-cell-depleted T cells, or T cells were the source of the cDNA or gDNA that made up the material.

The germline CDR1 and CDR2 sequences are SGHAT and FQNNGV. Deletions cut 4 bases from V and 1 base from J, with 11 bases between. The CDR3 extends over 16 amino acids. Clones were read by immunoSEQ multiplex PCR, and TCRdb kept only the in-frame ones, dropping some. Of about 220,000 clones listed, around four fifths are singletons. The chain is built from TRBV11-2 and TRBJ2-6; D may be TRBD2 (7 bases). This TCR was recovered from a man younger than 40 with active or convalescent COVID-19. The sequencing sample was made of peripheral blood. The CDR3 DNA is TGTGCCAGCAGCTCGGGGGGCTCATCTGGGGCCAACGTCCTGACTTTC. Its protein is CASSSGGSSGANVLTF.